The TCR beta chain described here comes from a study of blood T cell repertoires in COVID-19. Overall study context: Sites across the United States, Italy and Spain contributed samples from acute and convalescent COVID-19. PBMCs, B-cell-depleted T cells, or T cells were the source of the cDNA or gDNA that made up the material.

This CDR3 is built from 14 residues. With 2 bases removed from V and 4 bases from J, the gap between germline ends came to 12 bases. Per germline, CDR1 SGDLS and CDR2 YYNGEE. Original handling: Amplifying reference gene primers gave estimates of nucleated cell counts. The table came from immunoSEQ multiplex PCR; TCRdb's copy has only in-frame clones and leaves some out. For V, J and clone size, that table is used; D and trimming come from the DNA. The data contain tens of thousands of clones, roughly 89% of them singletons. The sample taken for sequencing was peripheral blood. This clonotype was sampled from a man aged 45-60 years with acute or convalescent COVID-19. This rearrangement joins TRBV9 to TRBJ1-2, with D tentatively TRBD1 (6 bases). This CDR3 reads CASSVGGLGYGYTF. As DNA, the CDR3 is TGTGCCAGCAGCGTCGGGGGGCTTGGCTATGGCTACACCTTC.